These 6 T cell receptor beta chains were sequenced from one sample in a study of blood T cell repertoires in COVID-19. Clones were sequenced by immunoSEQ multiplex PCR, and TCRdb holds only the in-frame ones, with some missing. Among 260,000 or so clones listed, roughly four fifths were seen once. Sequencing was performed on peripheral blood. These receptors all come from a woman between 70 and 85 years old with acute or convalescent COVID-19.

CDR3 residues: CASSIGTGTSTDTQYF. The CDR3 DNA is TGTGCCAGCAGCATAGGGACAGGGACTAGCACAGATACGCAGTATTTT. The chain uses TRBV5-4 and TRBJ2-3; 9 bases map to TRBD1. The CDR3 runs 16 residues. CDR1 and CDR2 (germline): SGHNT, YYREEE (reference sequence). With V trimmed by 4 bases and J by 0 bases, 6 bases remained unmatched. The whole variable domain, filled in from reference TRBV5-4 and TRBJ2-3, reads ETGVTQSPTHLIKTRGQQVTLRCSSQSGHNTVSWYQQALGQGPQFIFQYYREEENGRGNFPPRFSGLQFPNYSSELNVNALELDDSALYLCASSIGTGTSTDTQYFGPGTRLTVL.

This chain links TRBV6-5 with TRBJ1-1; 7 bases are shared with TRBD1. V dropped 4 bases and J dropped 4; count of bases not matched to a gene: 3. The CDR3 has 13 amino acids. Germline CDR1 and CDR2: MNHEY and SVGAGI. This chain's CDR3 is CASSSTGFTEAFF. The DNA for the CDR3 is TGTGCCAGCAGTTCGACAGGGTTCACTGAAGCTTTCTTT.

The CDR3 DNA reads TGTGCCAGCAGTTTAGCCCCCGTGGGGCACACTGAAGCTTTCTTT. Residues: CASSLAPVGHTEAFF. The V call is TRBV27, the J call TRBJ1-1; possible D gene TRBD1, 5 bases. Looked up from germline, CDR1 is MNHEY and CDR2 is SMNVEV (reference sequence). Between the trimmed V and J ends, which lost 2 bases and 3 bases, there was a span of 13 bases. This CDR3 spans 15 amino acids.

The J gene is TRBJ1-1, the V gene TRBV10-1; no definite D call. CDR1 is WNHNN and CDR2 is SYGVQD in the germline V gene (reference sequence). V gave up 6 bases and J gave up 0 bases, with 8 bases separating them. There are 13 residues in the CDR3. CDR3 loop: CASRSGLNTEAFF. The CDR3 DNA follows: TGCGCCAGCAGGTCTGGGCTGAACACTGAAGCTTTCTTT.

The V call is TRBV24-1, the J call TRBJ1-5; TRBD1 matches at 7 bases. With 5 bases clipped from V and 3 bases from J, the junction kept 6 bases outside the gene matches. CDR1 and CDR2 from the germline V gene are KGHDR and SFDVKD. The CDR3 runs 15 residues. CDR3 DNA sequence: TGTGCCACCAGTGGAGGGACAGCCAACAATCAGCCCCAGCATTTT. Amino acid sequence: CATSGGTANNQPQHF.

The J gene is TRBJ1-4, the V gene TRBV7-9; D perhaps matches TRBD1 (5 bases). Trimming removed 5 bases from V and 2 bases from J, with 15 bases in between. The length of the CDR3 is 16 residues. Germline values: CDR1 SEHNR, CDR2 FQNEAQ (reference sequence). CDR3 bases: TGTGCCAGCAGCCCTACCCGGGGGGTCACTAATGAAAAACTGTTTTTT. Amino acids: CASSPTRGVTNEKLFF.